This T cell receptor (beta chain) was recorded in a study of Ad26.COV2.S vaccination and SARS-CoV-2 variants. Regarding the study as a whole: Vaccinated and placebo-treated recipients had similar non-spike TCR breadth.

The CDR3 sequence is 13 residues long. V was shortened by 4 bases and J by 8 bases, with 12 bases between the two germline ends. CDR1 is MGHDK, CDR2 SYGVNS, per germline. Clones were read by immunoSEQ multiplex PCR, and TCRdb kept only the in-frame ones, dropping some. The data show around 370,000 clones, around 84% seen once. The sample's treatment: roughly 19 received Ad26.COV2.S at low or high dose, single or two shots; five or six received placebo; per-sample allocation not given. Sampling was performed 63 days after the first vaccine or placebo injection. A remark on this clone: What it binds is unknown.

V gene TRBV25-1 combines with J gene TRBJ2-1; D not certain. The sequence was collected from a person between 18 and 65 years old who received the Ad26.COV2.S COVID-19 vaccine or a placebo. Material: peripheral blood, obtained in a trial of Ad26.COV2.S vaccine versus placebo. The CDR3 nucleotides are TGTGCCAGCAGTGCCCAGCGTGGGCATGAGCAGTTCTTC. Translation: CASSAQRGHEQFF.